The rows below give T cell receptor beta chains drawn from one sample of a study of T cells after yellow fever vaccination. MiXCR was run by TCRdb on the 5' RACE reads, yielding one entry per CDR3 protein. In the table there are approximately 510,000 distinct CDR3 sequences, 21% of which are singletons. Material: PBMCs, obtained approximately 22 days after the first yellow fever vaccination. Receptors originate from a man aged 18-30 years who received the YFV17D yellow fever vaccine. The CDR3 runs from the conserved cysteine through the conserved F or W. Clone size is shown for a subset of rows, as once, few, many or a class of expanded clone.

clone_size	v_call	j_call	cdr3_aa
many	TRBV20-1	TRBJ2-5	CSFGSSGSGRTQYF
-	TRBV13	TRBJ1-1	CASSSTTTITEAFF
many	TRBV5-1	TRBJ1-3	CASSLGADFSGNTIYF
-	TRBV3-1	TRBJ1-6	CASSLLRASPLHF
-	TRBV5-1	TRBJ1-2	CASGEGRQGAGYTF
many	TRBV27	TRBJ1-1	CASSPVLHFF
-	TRBV5-1	TRBJ1-1	CASSFGMETEAFF
-	TRBV9	TRBJ1-5	CASSTGQLDQPQHF
-	TRBV7-9	TRBJ2-2	CASSYQDTNTGELFF
-	TRBV12-3/TRBV12-4	TRBJ2-2	CASSTGVLTGELFF
few	TRBV4-2	TRBJ2-1	CASSQERGVYNEQFF
few	TRBV14	TRBJ2-5	CASSLLTVQETQYF
-	TRBV7-2	TRBJ2-3	CASSLAAGWADTQYF
-	TRBV7-2	TRBJ1-1	CATPRGRGTEAFF
-	TRBV6-6	TRBJ1-1	CASTSQGGTEAFF
few	TRBV6-5	TRBJ2-1	CASSYSGLASYNEQFF
-	TRBV29-1	TRBJ2-3	CSVPEGTLDDTQYF
-	TRBV29-1	TRBJ2-6	CSVGKTSSGANVLTF
-	TRBV27	TRBJ2-5	CASSFGTAQETQYF
many	TRBV28	TRBJ1-3	CASSAVGGNTIYF
few	TRBV7-2	TRBJ1-5	CASSLGQGPQPQHF
-	TRBV6-2/TRBV6-3	TRBJ1-5	CASSSPRPEVYNQPQHF
-	TRBV6-2/TRBV6-3	TRBJ2-2	CASSGRLAGELFF
-	TRBV19	TRBJ1-2	CASSRNGDYGYTF
few	TRBV5-1	TRBJ2-5	CASNLDGYENPQYF
many	TRBV7-3	TRBJ2-2	CASSPDAGRTGELFF
-	TRBV7-2	TRBJ1-1	CASSLRLLGAEAFF
few	TRBV7-9	TRBJ1-1	CASSLPARVDYEAFF
many	TRBV5-4	TRBJ2-5	CASSRQGAGETQYF
-	TRBV18	TRBJ1-1	CASSQGQVNTEAFF
few	TRBV12-3/TRBV12-4	TRBJ2-6	CASSRTSGGARGANVLTF
-	TRBV10-3	TRBJ2-7	CAISGSPGQGDYEQYF
few	TRBV18	TRBJ2-5	CASSPEPETQYF
few	TRBV13	TRBJ2-7	CASSPTGGASQQYF
few	TRBV12-3/TRBV12-4	TRBJ2-5	CASSLHWETQYF
few	TRBV28	TRBJ2-3	CASSFRVDRDVGLAETDTQYF
-	TRBV12-3/TRBV12-4	TRBJ1-1	CASTDTFTGTEAFF
-	TRBV4-1	TRBJ1-1	CASSRGLTANTEAFF
-	TRBV5-5	TRBJ1-4	CASSPGKGAANEKLFF
-	TRBV5-1	TRBJ2-3	CASSWPGGGGPTDTQYF
once	TRBV5-4	TRBJ2-3	CASSYQGGADTQYF